This TCR beta chain is drawn from a study of cytomegalovirus exposure and HLA in healthy donors. Regarding the study as a whole: Compared with the roughly 670-donor mean, an Asian-associated ancestry cluster reportedly had fewer N-insertions, according to a later analysis. Clonal expansion was found to be greater in HLA-associated TCR beta chains than in equally common others in a later analysis.

The CDR3 extends over 12 amino acids. CDR1 and CDR2 from the germline V gene are SQVTM and ANQGSEA. The germline V and J ends were trimmed by 3 bases and 2 bases, with 7 bases remaining between them. With 60 Vbeta and 13 Jbeta primers, the PCR was carried out. Sequenced by immunoSEQ multiplex PCR; TCRdb stores in-frame clones only, minus some. Counted here are 76,000 or so clones, approximately 72% occurring once; the ten biggest clones make up about 9.5%. The sample holds a few counts of this clone. Antigen unknown. This chain joins TRBV29-1 and TRBJ2-5; D unclear. The TCR comes from a woman aged 40 to 50 in good health and CMV-seropositive. The source material was PBMCs. The DNA of the CDR3 is TGCAGCGTTGATTCAGATCAAGAGACCCAGTACTTC. Translating it yields CSVDSDQETQYF.